These T cell receptor beta chains were read from a single sample in a study of blood T cell repertoires in COVID-19. Clones were read by immunoSEQ multiplex PCR, and TCRdb kept only the in-frame ones, dropping some. The table records 180,000 or so clones, roughly 86% of them present only once. Material: peripheral blood. These receptors were obtained from a man aged 35 to 55 who had recovered from COVID-19. Both conserved end residues are trimmed from each CDR3. A D gene is named only where the DNA matches it firmly.

D: -; V: TRBV27; CDR3: ASSFGGGVQSNEKLF
D: -; V: TRBV2; CDR3: ASFPAGTRTGELF
D: TRBD1; V: TRBV29-1; CDR3: SVETGDYGYT
D: TRBD1; V: TRBV6-5; CDR3: ASSSAGTGGHEQY
D: TRBD2; V: TRBV19; CDR3: ASSPTSGESYEQY
D: -; V: TRBV7-9; CDR3: ASSLVSEQY
D: TRBD1; V: TRBV5-4; CDR3: ASSDRTGGHNEQF
D: TRBD2; V: TRBV30; CDR3: AWSVQASGRNEQF
D: -; V: TRBV9; CDR3: ASSSTSSEQF
D: -; V: TRBV29-1; CDR3: SVDRSWQGGGNEQF
D: -; V: TRBV12-3/TRBV12-4; CDR3: ASSLSGQPQH
D: -; V: TRBV19; CDR3: ASNSGFSTDTQY
D: -; V: TRBV15; CDR3: ATSRDQGTEKLF
D: -; V: TRBV5-8; CDR3: ASSLTAGSYEQY
D: -; V: TRBV6-5; CDR3: ASRRERGLQETQY
D: -; V: TRBV19; CDR3: ASSTQRNQPQH
D: TRBD1; V: TRBV28; CDR3: ASNRQGADQETQY
D: -; V: TRBV11-2; CDR3: ASSTGGYYNSPLH
D: TRBD1; V: TRBV11-2; CDR3: ASSHTTGGASGKLF
D: -; V: TRBV28; CDR3: ALSSGRGTDTQY
D: -; V: TRBV30; CDR3: AWSYGSLTDTQY
D: -; V: TRBV6-5; CDR3: ASSPRRTAPREQY
D: TRBD1; V: TRBV6-5; CDR3: ASSKRGLSTYEQY
D: TRBD1; V: TRBV27; CDR3: ASSPQGAITGELF
D: TRBD2; V: TRBV18; CDR3: ASSTTSGRTSTDTQY
D: -; V: TRBV30; CDR3: AWSLSGSIDNQPQH
D: -; V: TRBV7-3; CDR3: ASSLRAGAPNSPLH
D: -; V: TRBV5-8; CDR3: ASSLDRRGNSPLH
D: -; V: TRBV6-5; CDR3: ASSYSLHQNTEAF
D: -; V: TRBV21-1; CDR3: ATPERGQPDNQPQH
D: -; V: TRBV6-1; CDR3: ASSENGWATEAF
D: -; V: TRBV3-1/TRBV3-2; CDR3: ASSQRGNGANVLT
D: TRBD2; V: TRBV5-1; CDR3: ASSPSGTGELF
D: TRBD2; V: TRBV23-1; CDR3: ASSPKGGANTGELF
D: -; V: TRBV15; CDR3: ATSGPDYSSSYNEQF
D: -; V: TRBV9; CDR3: ASSVGDGGLYTGELF
D: TRBD2; V: TRBV5-1; CDR3: ASSLGTGTRAHEQY
D: -; V: TRBV3-1/TRBV3-2; CDR3: ASSLNWGSNYGYT
D: -; V: TRBV18; CDR3: ASSPSAQISIQY
D: -; V: TRBV12-3/TRBV12-4; CDR3: ASSLADWSEAF
D: -; V: TRBV6-1; CDR3: ASSEAWQVDEQY
D: TRBD1; V: TRBV7-9; CDR3: ASSPRQGGNTEAF
D: -; V: TRBV27; CDR3: ASSLREHSYNEQF
D: -; V: TRBV7-2; CDR3: ASSPDWPNQPQH
D: -; V: TRBV6-5; CDR3: ASTDVGNTIY